A selection of T cell receptor beta chains follows, all from one sample in a study of immune evolution from preneoplasia to lung adenocarcinoma. TCRdb's copy holds only in-frame clones and misses some; the assay was immunoSEQ multiplex PCR. The table shows 3,800 or so clones, with 86% occurring only once. Sample: FFPE minimally invasive lung adenocarcinoma tissue. These receptors came from a donor at least 70 years old with lung adenocarcinoma. Each CDR3 is given with its conserved first and last residue. D genes are given only for firm matches.

cdr3_aa cdr3_nt v_call d_call j_call
CASSQDRYRQGSEKLFF TGCGCCAGCAGCCAAGATCGGTATAGGCAGGGGAGTGAAAAACTGTTTTTT TRBV4-1 . TRBJ1-4
CSAMRFYEQYF TGCAGTGCTATGCGGTTTTACGAGCAGTACTTC TRBV20-1 . TRBJ2-7
CASSGIAGRIYEQYF TGTGCCAGCAGCGGAATAGCGGGACGTATCTACGAGCAGTACTTC TRBV28 TRBD2 TRBJ2-7
CASSPQSWTDRGHTDTQYF TGTGCCAGCAGTCCTCAATCTTGGACGGACAGGGGTCACACAGATACGCAGTATTTT TRBV28 TRBD1 TRBJ2-3
CASSLGGGPTDTQYF TGTGCCAGCAGCTTGGGTGGCGGGCCCACAGATACGCAGTATTTT TRBV5-6 . TRBJ2-3
CASSVEGNAGYTF TGTGCCAGCAGCGTAGAGGGGAACGCGGGCTACACCTTC TRBV9 . TRBJ1-2
CASSRGGESSYNEQFF TGTGCCAGCAGCAGGGGGGGGGAGAGCTCCTACAATGAGCAGTTCTTC TRBV11-2 . TRBJ2-1
CASSDLVRATEAFF TGTGCCAGCAGTGATCTAGTCCGTGCCACTGAAGCTTTCTTT TRBV2 . TRBJ1-1
CASRAGVDEQFF TGTGCCAGCAGAGCGGGAGTTGATGAGCAGTTCTTC TRBV2 TRBD2 TRBJ2-1
CASSYDWSSYEQYF TGTGCCAGCAGTTATGATTGGAGCTCCTACGAGCAGTACTTC TRBV6-5 . TRBJ2-7
CAWTNRGWNEQFF TGTGCCTGGACTAACAGGGGATGGAATGAGCAGTTCTTC TRBV30 TRBD1 TRBJ2-1
CASSLKGGQPQHF TGTGCCAGCAGCTTGAAGGGGGGTCAGCCCCAGCATTTT TRBV5-5 . TRBJ1-5
CASSVGNNQPQHF TGCGCCAGCAGCGTGGGGAACAATCAGCCCCAGCATTTT TRBV5-1 . TRBJ1-5
CASSGSDEAETYF TGTGCCAGCAGCGGATCGGACGAGGCAGAGACGTACTTC TRBV13 . TRBJ2-7
CASKAGGVRNQPQHF TGTGCCAGTAAAGCAGGGGGAGTGCGCAATCAGCCCCAGCATTTT TRBV19 TRBD1 TRBJ1-5
CAISESSGEGKLFF TGTGCCATCAGTGAGTCGTCGGGGGAGGGAAAACTGTTTTTT TRBV10-3 . TRBJ1-4
CASSPDSSGNTIYF TGTGCCAGCTCTCCGGACAGCTCTGGAAACACCATATATTTT TRBV18 . TRBJ1-3